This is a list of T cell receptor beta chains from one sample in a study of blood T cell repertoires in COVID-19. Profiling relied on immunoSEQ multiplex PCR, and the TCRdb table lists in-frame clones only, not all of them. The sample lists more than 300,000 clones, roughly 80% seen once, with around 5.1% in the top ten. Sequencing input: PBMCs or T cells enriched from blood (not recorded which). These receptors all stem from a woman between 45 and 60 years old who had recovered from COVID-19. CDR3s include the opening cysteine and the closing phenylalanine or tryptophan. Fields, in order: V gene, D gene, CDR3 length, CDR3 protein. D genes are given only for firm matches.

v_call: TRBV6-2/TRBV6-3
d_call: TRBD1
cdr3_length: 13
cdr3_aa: CASSKTGDYGYTF

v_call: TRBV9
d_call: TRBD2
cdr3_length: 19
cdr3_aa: CASTATRASGSMSADTQYF

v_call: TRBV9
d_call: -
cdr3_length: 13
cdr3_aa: CASSVDGGWGYTF

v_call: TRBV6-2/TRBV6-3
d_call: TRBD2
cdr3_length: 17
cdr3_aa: CASSYLAGRLSYNEQFF

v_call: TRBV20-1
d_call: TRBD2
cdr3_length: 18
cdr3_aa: CSATDPGLAGRPSSEQYF

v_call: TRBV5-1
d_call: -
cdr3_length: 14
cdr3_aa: CASSLQGRIHGYTF

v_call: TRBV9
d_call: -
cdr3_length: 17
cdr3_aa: CASTREGSSHPNTEAFF

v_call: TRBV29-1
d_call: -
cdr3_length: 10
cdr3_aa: CSVGGDGYTF

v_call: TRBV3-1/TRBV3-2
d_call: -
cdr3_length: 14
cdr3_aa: CASSQGQRNSPLHF

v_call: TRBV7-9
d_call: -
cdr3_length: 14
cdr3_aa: CASSLSGSDYGYTF

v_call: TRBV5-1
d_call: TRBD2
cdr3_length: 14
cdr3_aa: CASRPLADTDTQYF

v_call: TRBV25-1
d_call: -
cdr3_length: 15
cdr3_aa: CASSETFVGNTEAFF

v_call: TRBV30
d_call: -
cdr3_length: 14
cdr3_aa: CAWTRLTGFYGYTF

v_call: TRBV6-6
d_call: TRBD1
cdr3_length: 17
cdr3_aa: CASSPGRGTGPGNTIYF

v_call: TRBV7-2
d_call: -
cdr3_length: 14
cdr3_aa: CASSLGTLPTEAFF

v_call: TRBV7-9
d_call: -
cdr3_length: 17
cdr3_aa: CASSPSPFQGLGETQYF

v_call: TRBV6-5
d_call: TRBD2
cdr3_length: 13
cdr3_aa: CASKPGLYNEQFF

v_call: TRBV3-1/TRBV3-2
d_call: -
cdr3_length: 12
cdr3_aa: CASSQVAGVLFF

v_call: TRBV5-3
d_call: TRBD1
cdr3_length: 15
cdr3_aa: CARSLAGTGNEKLFF

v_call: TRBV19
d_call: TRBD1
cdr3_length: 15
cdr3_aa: CASRITGASGNTIYF

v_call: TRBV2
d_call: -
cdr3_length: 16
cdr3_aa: CASSDKQSSYNSPLHF

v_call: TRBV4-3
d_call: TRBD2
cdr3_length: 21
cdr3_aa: CASSQNLWLAGGPGVVDTQYF

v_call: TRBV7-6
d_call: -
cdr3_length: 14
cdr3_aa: CASSLGAETGELFF

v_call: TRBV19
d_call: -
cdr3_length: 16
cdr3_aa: CASSPVTQGGVYGYTF

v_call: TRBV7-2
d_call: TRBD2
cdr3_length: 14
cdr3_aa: CASSSAGGPAAQYF

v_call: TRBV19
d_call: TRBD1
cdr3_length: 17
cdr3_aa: CASSIEGTGGINTEAFF

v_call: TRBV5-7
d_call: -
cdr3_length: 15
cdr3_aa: CASSLSKVGNEKLFF

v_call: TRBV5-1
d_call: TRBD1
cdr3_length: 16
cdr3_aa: CASGSGQTLSNTGYTF

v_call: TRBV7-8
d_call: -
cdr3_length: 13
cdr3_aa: CASSDTPNYGYTF

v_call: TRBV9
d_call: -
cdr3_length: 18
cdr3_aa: CASSPRQGGQTDTGELFF

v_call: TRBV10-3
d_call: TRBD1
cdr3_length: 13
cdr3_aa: CAISAPGQGQAFF

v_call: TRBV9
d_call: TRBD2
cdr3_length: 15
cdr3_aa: CASSVASGRGETQYF

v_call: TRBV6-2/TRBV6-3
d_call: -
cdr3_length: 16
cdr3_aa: CASSYSVDDSSYEQYF

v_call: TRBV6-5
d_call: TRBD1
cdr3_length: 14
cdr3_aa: CASGLDRVNYEQYF

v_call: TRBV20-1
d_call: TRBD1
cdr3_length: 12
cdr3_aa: CSATDRVRGYTF

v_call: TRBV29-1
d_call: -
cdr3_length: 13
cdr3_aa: CSGQVNMNTEAFF

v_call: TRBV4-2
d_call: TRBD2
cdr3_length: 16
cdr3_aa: CASSQVSGRVTGELFF

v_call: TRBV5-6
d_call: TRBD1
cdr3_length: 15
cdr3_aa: CASSLDRGGGEKLFF

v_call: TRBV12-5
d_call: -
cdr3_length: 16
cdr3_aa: CASGLGPRGPGNTIYF

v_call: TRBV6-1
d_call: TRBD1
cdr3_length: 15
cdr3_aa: CASSEAQGAPYEQFF

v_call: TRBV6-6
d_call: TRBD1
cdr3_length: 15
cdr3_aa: CASSLPTGGSIGAFF

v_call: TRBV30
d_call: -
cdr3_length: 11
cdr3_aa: CAWSEGEIQHF

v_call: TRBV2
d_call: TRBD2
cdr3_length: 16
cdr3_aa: CASSEALRLADDEQFF

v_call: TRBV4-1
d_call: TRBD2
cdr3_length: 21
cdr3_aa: CASSQEPLGLAGGVSYNEQFF

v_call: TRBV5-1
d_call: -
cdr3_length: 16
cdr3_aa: CASSFMGRDFNYGYTF

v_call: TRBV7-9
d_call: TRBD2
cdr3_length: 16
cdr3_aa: CASSLGVTSGGETQYF

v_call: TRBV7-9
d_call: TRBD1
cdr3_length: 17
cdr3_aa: CASSLPRDRGTDTEAFF

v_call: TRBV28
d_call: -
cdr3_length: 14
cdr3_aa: CASTLGGANQPQHF

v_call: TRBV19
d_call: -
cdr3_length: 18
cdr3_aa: CASSGVGQRASGNQPQHF

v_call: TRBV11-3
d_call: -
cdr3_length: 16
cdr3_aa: CASSLVPSSNTGELFF

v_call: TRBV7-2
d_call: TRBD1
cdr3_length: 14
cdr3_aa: CASRLQGGNTEAFF

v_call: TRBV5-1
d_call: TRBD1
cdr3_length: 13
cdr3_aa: CASSLQDRAEAFF

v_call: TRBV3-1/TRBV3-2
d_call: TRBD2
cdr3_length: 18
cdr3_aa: CASSQERPGGRPADTQYF

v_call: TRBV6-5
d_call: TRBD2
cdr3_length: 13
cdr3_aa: CATTSGRAYEQYF

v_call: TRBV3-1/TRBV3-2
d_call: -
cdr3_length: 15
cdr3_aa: CASSLLIGRVSEAFF

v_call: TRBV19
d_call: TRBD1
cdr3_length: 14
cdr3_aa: CASGTGVNNQPQHF

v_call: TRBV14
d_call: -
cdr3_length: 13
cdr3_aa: CASESQKNTEAFF

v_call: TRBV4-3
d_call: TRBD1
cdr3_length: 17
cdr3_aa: CASSQGTGAGGVYEQYF

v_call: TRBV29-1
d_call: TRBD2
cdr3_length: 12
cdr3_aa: CSVERGLDTQYF

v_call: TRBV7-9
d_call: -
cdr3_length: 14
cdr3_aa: CASSFATVGQPQHF